Below, one TCR beta chain is given with its context. Its antigen is unknown. TCRdb used MiXCR to reprocess the reads, holding one entry per CDR3 protein. This sample has hundreds of thousands of distinct CDR3 sequences, with around 31% found just once. This sample was taken from a study of T cell repertoires in cytomegalovirus infection. On the study more broadly: CMV epitopes used comprised recently identified HLA-C-restricted ones and well-studied HLA-B-restricted ones.

General study results and limits: Cumulative frequency (of public TCR beta family members) identified carriers of CMV plus the relevant HLA. HLA-C-restricted CMV clonotypes gave the most frequent clonotype in two of eight donors.

Per the germline V gene, CDR1 is MNHNS and CDR2 is SASEGT. The CDR3 is made up of 15 amino acids. V lost 2 bases, J lost 5 bases, and 15 bases lay in between. The starting material was cultured CD8+ T cells from PBMCs, obtained from culture after CMV antigen stimulation. The chain has TRBV6-1 and TRBJ2-5; no definite D call. The clonotype comes from a human donor in good health (CMV status not recorded). Some clones in this sample may be carry-over from other donors' samples. Here the CDR3 reads CASSEFQQWLETQYF. The CDR3 DNA follows: TGTGCCAGCAGTGAATTCCAACAGTGGCTGGAGACCCAGTACTTC.